These 4 T cell receptor beta chains were sequenced from one sample in a study of PD-1 blockade in classical Hodgkin lymphoma. The protocol was immunoSEQ multiplex PCR, while the TCRdb copy is restricted to in-frame clones and leaves out a portion. The sample includes approximately 8,800 clones, roughly 84% of them seen just once. The patients all showed relapse after autologous stem cell transplantation, while their brentuximab vedotin exposure varied. Researchers used magnetic negative selection to pull out pure CD4+ T cells from thawed PBMCs. The starting material was CD4+ T cells from blood, obtained at baseline. These TCRs come from a human donor with classical Hodgkin lymphoma.

V and J are TRBV28 and TRBJ2-1, with D perhaps being TRBD1 or TRBD2 (5 bases each). Germline V lookup: CDR1 MDHEN, CDR2 SYDVKM. V was shortened by 6 bases and J by 2 bases, with 20 bases between the two germline ends. This CDR3 comprises 17 residues. The CDR3 loop reads CASSRTLGAGTYNEQFF. The CDR3 DNA reads TGTGCCAGCAGCCGGACTCTAGGGGCCGGTACCTACAATGAGCAGTTCTTC. Together with reference TRBV28 and TRBJ2-1, the CDR3 gives the full variable domain: DVKVTQSSRYLVKRTGEKVFLECVQDMDHENMFWYRQDPGLGLRLIYFSYDVKMKEKGDIPEGYSVSREKKERFSLILESASTNQTSMYLCASSRTLGAGTYNEQFFGPGTRLTVL.

The V and J genes are TRBV5-8 and TRBJ1-2, with D possibly TRBD1 on 6 matching bases. V shed 5 bases and J shed 8 bases, with 16 bases lying between them. The CDR3 has 13 residues. The germline V gene has CDR1 SGHTS and CDR2 YDEGEE. The CDR3 reads CASRPRTVGGYTF. The DNA for the CDR3 is TGTGCCAGCAGGCCACGGACAGTGGGGGGCTACACCTTC.

This clone has just a few counts. The CDR3 DNA is TGTGCCAGCAGTTCCCCCGGGACAGGGAACACTGAAGCTTTCTTT. It codes for CASSSPGTGNTEAFF. This chain connects TRBV6-5 to TRBJ1-1; TRBD1 agrees at 8 bases. Germline values: CDR1 MNHEY, CDR2 SVGAGI. Unmatched junction bases numbered 5, after V lost 4 bases and J lost 1 base. The CDR3 runs 15 residues.

This clone has only one observation. The CDR3 spells CASSPPGSNQPQHF. In nucleotides, the CDR3 is TGTGCCAGCAGCCCGCCGGGGAGCAATCAGCCCCAGCATTTT. The gene calls are TRBV7-9 and TRBJ1-5; D call uncertain. Germline-derived CDR1 and CDR2 are SEHNR and FQNEAQ (reference sequence). V was cut by 5 bases and J by 1 base, with 9 bases left in between. The CDR3 consists of 14 residues. Complete variable domain (other parts from reference TRBV7-9 and TRBJ1-5): DTGVSQNPRHKITKRGQNVTFRCDPISEHNRLYWYRQTLGQGPEFLTYFQNEAQLEKSRLLSDRFSAERPKGSFSTLEIQRTEQGDSAMYLCASSPPGSNQPQHFGDGTRLSIL.